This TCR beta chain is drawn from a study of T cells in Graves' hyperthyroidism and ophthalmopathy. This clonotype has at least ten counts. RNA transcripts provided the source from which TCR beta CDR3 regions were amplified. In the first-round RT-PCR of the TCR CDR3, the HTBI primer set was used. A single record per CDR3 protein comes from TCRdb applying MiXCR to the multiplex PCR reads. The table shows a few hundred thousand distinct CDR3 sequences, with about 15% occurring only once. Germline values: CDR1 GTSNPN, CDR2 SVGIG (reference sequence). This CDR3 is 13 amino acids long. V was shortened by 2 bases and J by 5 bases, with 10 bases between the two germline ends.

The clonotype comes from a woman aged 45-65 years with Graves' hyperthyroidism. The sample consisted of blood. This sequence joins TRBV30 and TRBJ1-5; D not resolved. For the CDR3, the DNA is TGTGCCTGGAGTAGGTCCGAGTATCAGCCCCAGCATTTT. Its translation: CAWSRSEYQPQHF.